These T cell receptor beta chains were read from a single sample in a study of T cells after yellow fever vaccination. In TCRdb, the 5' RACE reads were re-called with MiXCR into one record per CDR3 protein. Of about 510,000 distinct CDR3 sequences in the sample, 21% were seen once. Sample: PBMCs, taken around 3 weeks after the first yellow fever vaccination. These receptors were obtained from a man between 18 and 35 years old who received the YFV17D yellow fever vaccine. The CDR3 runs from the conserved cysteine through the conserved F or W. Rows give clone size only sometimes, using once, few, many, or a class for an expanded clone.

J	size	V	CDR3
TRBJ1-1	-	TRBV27	CASSFGPHTEAFF
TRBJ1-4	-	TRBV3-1	CASSQVGTSGRLFF
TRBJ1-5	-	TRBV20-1	CSARSREHNQPQHF
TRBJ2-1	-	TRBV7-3	CASSLNGRGAYNEQFF
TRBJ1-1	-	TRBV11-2	CASSLGRSWDTEAFF
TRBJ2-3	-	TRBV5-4	CASSSPRERDTDTQYF
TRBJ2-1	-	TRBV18	CASSPYPTGSPQFF
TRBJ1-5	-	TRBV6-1	CASSPEWGGQPQHF
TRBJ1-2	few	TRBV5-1	CASSWDGPPNYGYTF
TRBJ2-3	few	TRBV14	CASSPRTATATDTQYF
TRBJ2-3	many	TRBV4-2	CASSQVSGGPTDTQYF
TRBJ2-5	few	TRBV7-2	CATAELVLGETQYF
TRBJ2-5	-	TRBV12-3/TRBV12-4	CASNLNPGSETQYF
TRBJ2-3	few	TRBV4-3	CASSRLREQGRTDTQYF
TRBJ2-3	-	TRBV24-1	CATSDVAGPGDTQYF
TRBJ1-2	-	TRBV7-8	CASSLARDFASYGYTF
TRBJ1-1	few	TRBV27	CASSHRYPQGKNTEAFF
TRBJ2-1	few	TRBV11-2	CASSLTTSGATLYNEQFF
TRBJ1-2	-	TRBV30	CAWSHSPHGYTF
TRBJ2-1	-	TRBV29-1	CSVDRGEQFF
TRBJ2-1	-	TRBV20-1	CSARGGAGSYNEQFF
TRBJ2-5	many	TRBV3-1	CASSQDGGQETQYF
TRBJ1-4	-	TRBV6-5	CASSYRVRYEKLFF
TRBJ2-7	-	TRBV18	CASSPGHGPSYEQYF
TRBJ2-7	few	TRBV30	CACKGGYEQYF
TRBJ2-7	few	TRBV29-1	CSVCLGTYEQYF
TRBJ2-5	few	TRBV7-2	CASSLLGGEIETQYF
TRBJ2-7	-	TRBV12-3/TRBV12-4	CASKPTGPTVEQYF
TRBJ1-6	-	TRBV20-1	CSAPPNSLFNSPLHF
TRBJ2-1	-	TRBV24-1	CATSEGSRTNEQFF
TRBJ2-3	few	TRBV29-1	CSVAGSGGGLDTQYF
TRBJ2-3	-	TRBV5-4	CASSFRGGKTDTQYF